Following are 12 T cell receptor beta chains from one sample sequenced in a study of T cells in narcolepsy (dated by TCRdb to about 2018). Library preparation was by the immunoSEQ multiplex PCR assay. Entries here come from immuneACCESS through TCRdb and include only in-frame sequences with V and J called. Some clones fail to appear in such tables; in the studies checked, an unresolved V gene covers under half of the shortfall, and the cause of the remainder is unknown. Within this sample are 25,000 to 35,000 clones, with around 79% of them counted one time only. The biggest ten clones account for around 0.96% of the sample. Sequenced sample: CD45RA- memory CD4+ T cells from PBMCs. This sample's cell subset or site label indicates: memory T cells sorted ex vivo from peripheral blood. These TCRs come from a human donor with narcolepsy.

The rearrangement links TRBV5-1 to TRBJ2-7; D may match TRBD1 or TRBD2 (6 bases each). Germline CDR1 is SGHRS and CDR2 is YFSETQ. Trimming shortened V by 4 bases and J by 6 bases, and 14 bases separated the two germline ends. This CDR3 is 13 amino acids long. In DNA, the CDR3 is TGCGCCAGCAGCACCGGGGGCACGCGCGAGCAGTACTTC. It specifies CASSTGGTREQYF. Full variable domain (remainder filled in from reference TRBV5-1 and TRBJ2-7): KAGVTQTPRYLIKTRGQQVTLSCSPISGHRSVSWYQQTPGQGLQFLFEYFSETQRNKGNFPGRFSGRQFSNSRSEMNVSTLELGDSALYLCASSTGGTREQYFGPGTRLTVT.

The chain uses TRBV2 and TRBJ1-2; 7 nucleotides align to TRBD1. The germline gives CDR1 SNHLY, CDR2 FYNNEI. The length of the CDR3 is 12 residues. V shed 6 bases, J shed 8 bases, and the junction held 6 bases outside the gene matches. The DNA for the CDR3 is TGTGCCAGCAGCGAGACAGGGTTCGGCTACACCTTC. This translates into CASSETGFGYTF.

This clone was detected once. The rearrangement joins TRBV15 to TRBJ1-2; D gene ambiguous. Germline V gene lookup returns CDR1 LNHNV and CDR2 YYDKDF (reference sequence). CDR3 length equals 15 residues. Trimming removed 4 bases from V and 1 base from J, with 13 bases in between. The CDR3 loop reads CATSIGLGLNYGYTF. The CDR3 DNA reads TGTGCCACCAGCATAGGTCTGGGCCTTAACTATGGCTACACCTTC.

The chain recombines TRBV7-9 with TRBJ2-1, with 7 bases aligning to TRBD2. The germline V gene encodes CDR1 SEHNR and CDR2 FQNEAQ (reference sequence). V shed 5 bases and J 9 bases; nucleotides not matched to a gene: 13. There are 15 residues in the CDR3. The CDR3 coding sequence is TGTGCCAGCAGCAACCGCGGGAGCCAGGTCGGTGAGCAGTTCTTC. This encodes CASSNRGSQVGEQFF.

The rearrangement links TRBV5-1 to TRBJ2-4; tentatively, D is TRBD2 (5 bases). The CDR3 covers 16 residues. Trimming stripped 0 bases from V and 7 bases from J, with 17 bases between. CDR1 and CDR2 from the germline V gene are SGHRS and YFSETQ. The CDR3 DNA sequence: TGCGCCAGCAGCTTGGACACGGGGAACCCCGGGAACATTCAGTACTTC. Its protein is CASSLDTGNPGNIQYF.

DNA for the CDR3: TGTGCCAGCAGTGGAGGGACTATACCCTACGAGCAGTACTTC. It is translated as CASSGGTIPYEQYF. J is TRBJ2-7 and V is TRBV6-5, with 7 bases lining up with TRBD2. The CDR3 loop spans 14 amino acids. Germline V gene data show CDR1 as MNHEY and CDR2 as SVGAGI. Trimming cost V 5 bases and J 2 bases; bases outside gene matches: 6.

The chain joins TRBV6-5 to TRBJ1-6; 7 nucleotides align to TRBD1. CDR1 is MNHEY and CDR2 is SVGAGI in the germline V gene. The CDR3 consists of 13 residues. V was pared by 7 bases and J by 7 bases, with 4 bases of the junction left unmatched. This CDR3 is CASKGTANSPLHF. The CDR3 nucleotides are TGTGCCAGCAAGGGGACAGCGAATTCACCCCTCCACTTT.

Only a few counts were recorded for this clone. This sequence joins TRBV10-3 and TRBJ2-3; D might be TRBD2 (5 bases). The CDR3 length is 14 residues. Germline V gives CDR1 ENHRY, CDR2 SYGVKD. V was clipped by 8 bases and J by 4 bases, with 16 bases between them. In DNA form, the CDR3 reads TGTGCCATCGACCGGGATCCCAACGCAGATACGCAGTATTTT. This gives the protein CAIDRDPNADTQYF.

CDR3 sequence reads: CASSPNRLAGETQYF. The CDR3 DNA sequence: TGCGCCAGCAGCCCCAATCGACTAGCGGGAGAGACCCAGTACTTC. V usage is TRBV5-1 and J usage is TRBJ2-5, with TRBD2 matching over 10 bases. The germline CDR1 and CDR2 sequences are SGHRS and YFSETQ. CDR3 length equals 15 residues. With V trimmed by 4 bases and J by 4 bases, 7 bases remained unmatched.

DNA of the CDR3: TGTGCCAGCAGCTCTTTTCGTTACGAGCAGTACTTC. Translated: CASSSFRYEQYF. The chain recombines TRBV7-2 with TRBJ2-7; the D is unclear. The CDR3 has 12 amino acids. Per germline, CDR1 SGHTA and CDR2 FQGNSA. The germline V and J ends were trimmed by 4 bases and 4 bases, with 8 bases remaining between them.

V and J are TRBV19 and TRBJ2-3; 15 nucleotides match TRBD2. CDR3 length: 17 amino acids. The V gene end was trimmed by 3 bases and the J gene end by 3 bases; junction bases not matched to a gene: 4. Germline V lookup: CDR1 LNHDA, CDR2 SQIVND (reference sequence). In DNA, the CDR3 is TGTGCCAGTAGTATCACCGGGACTAGCGGGAGGACAGATACGCAGTATTTT. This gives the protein CASSITGTSGRTDTQYF. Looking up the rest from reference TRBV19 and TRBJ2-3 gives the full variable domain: DGGITQSPKYLFRKEGQNVTLSCEQNLNHDAMYWYRQDPGQGLRLIYYSQIVNDFQKGDIAEGYSVSREKKESFPLTVTSAQKNPTAFYLCASSITGTSGRTDTQYFGPGTRLTVL.

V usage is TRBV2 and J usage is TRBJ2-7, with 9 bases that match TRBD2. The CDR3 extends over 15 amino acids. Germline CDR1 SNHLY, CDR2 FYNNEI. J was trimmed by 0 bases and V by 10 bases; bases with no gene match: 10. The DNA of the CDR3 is TGTGCCAACAGGGTTAGCGGGAGCGCCTCCTACGAGCAGTACTTC. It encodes CANRVSGSASYEQYF.